Listed below are T cell receptor beta chains from one sample, sequenced in a study of CD4+ T cells in melanoma. TCRdb keeps only in-frame clones here, not all; method: immunoSEQ multiplex PCR. This table holds about 3,900 clones, roughly 73% found once. Material for sequencing was tumor tissue. Source of these receptors: a human donor with melanoma. Each CDR3 is given with its conserved first and last residue. The order of the fields is CDR3 DNA, CDR3 protein, clone size, J gene, V gene, D gene. The D gene is left open where the match is weak. Expanded clones get a size class; other rows say once, few or many, or leave the size out.

CDR3 DNA: TGTGCCAGCTCACCCGGGGCTTTTGGAAACACCATATATTTT
CDR3 protein: CASSPGAFGNTIYF
clone size: once
J gene: TRBJ1-3
V gene: TRBV18
D gene: NA

CDR3 DNA: TGTGCCAGCAGCTTGGGGGTAAGGACCTACAATGAGCAGTTCTTC
CDR3 protein: CASSLGVRTYNEQFF
clone size: NA
J gene: TRBJ2-1
V gene: TRBV7-2
D gene: NA

CDR3 DNA: TGTGCCAGCAGCGGGGTTCAAACCACCCCTTACAATGAGCAGTTCTTC
CDR3 protein: CASSGVQTTPYNEQFF
clone size: NA
J gene: TRBJ2-1
V gene: TRBV9
D gene: NA

CDR3 DNA: TGTGCCAGCATCGACAGGCCTAATCAGCCCCAGCATTTT
CDR3 protein: CASIDRPNQPQHF
clone size: NA
J gene: TRBJ1-5
V gene: TRBV21-1
D gene: NA

CDR3 DNA: TGTGCCAGCAGCGTATCAATTAAAATAGCGAGTGAGCAGTTCTTC
CDR3 protein: CASSVSIKIASEQFF
clone size: few
J gene: TRBJ2-1
V gene: TRBV9
D gene: NA

CDR3 DNA: TGTGCCAGCAGCAAAGCGACGGTCTACGAGCAGTACTTC
CDR3 protein: CASSKATVYEQYF
clone size: NA
J gene: TRBJ2-7
V gene: TRBV7-9
D gene: NA

CDR3 DNA: TGTGCCATCAGGGCGACAGGGTTATTCCTAAATTATAATTCACCCCTCCACTTT
CDR3 protein: CAIRATGLFLNYNSPLHF
clone size: NA
J gene: TRBJ1-6
V gene: TRBV10-3
D gene: TRBD1

CDR3 DNA: TGTGCCAGCAGCTTGGTAGCGGGAGGGTGGGGTGAGCAGTTCTTC
CDR3 protein: CASSLVAGGWGEQFF
clone size: NA
J gene: TRBJ2-1
V gene: TRBV5-6
D gene: TRBD2

CDR3 DNA: TGTGCCACCTCGATCGAGCCCTTGGGCGGCTACACCTTC
CDR3 protein: CATSIEPLGGYTF
clone size: NA
J gene: TRBJ1-2
V gene: TRBV19
D gene: NA

CDR3 DNA: TGTGCCAGCAGCGTAGGCCCTTGGAACACTGAAGCTTTCTTT
CDR3 protein: CASSVGPWNTEAFF
clone size: NA
J gene: TRBJ1-1
V gene: TRBV9
D gene: NA

CDR3 DNA: TGTGCCAGCAGAACCGGGACTAGCGGCTCCTACGAGCAGTACTTC
CDR3 protein: CASRTGTSGSYEQYF
clone size: NA
J gene: TRBJ2-7
V gene: TRBV28
D gene: TRBD2

CDR3 DNA: TGTGCCAGCAGCTTATTCAACAATGAGCAGTTCTTC
CDR3 protein: CASSLFNNEQFF
clone size: few
J gene: TRBJ2-1
V gene: TRBV7-2
D gene: NA

CDR3 DNA: TGTGCCAGCAGTGACTCGACAGCGAGTAGTTCACCCCTCCACTTT
CDR3 protein: CASSDSTASSSPLHF
clone size: NA
J gene: TRBJ1-6
V gene: TRBV6-4
D gene: NA

CDR3 DNA: TGCGCCAGCAGCTTGGAGACATCGAACACTGAAGCTTTCTTT
CDR3 protein: CASSLETSNTEAFF
clone size: NA
J gene: TRBJ1-1
V gene: TRBV5-1
D gene: NA

CDR3 DNA: TGTGCCGGACAGGGCTACAATGAGCAGTTCTTC
CDR3 protein: CAGQGYNEQFF
clone size: once
J gene: TRBJ2-1
V gene: TRBV2
D gene: TRBD1

CDR3 DNA: TGCGCCAGCAGCCCATCGGGACTGGATAATTCACCCCTCCACTTT
CDR3 protein: CASSPSGLDNSPLHF
clone size: NA
J gene: TRBJ1-6
V gene: TRBV4-3
D gene: NA

CDR3 DNA: TGTGCCAGCAGCCCCCGACAGGCCCACACAGATACGCAGTATTTT
CDR3 protein: CASSPRQAHTDTQYF
clone size: NA
J gene: TRBJ2-3
V gene: TRBV7-6
D gene: NA

CDR3 DNA: TGTGCCAGCAGTTACTCGGATGGGGGCCCAGATACGCAGTATTTT
CDR3 protein: CASSYSDGGPDTQYF
clone size: NA
J gene: TRBJ2-3
V gene: TRBV6-6
D gene: NA

CDR3 DNA: TGTGCCAGCAGCTTAGATAGGGCAGGGGGCGACTATGGCTACACCTTC
CDR3 protein: CASSLDRAGGDYGYTF
clone size: few
J gene: TRBJ1-2
V gene: TRBV11-2
D gene: TRBD1

CDR3 DNA: TGCGCCAGCAGCTTGTGGATCGATGAGCAGTTCTTC
CDR3 protein: CASSLWIDEQFF
clone size: NA
J gene: TRBJ2-1
V gene: TRBV5-1
D gene: NA

CDR3 DNA: TGTGCCAGCAGCAAGGGGAAGGGGGCCTATGGCTACACCTTC
CDR3 protein: CASSKGKGAYGYTF
clone size: NA
J gene: TRBJ1-2
V gene: TRBV21-1
D gene: NA

CDR3 DNA: TGTGCCAGCAGCGTAACCCTAGGGACAGGGGTCGAGCAGTACTTC
CDR3 protein: CASSVTLGTGVEQYF
clone size: NA
J gene: TRBJ2-7
V gene: TRBV9
D gene: TRBD1

CDR3 DNA: TGTGCCAGCAGTTTCCTGGATAGCGGCTACGAGCAGTACTTC
CDR3 protein: CASSFLDSGYEQYF
clone size: NA
J gene: TRBJ2-7
V gene: TRBV27
D gene: NA

CDR3 DNA: TGTGCCAGCAGTTTCGTGGCCGGCACAGATACGCAGTATTTT
CDR3 protein: CASSFVAGTDTQYF
clone size: medium-sized
J gene: TRBJ2-3
V gene: TRBV28
D gene: NA

CDR3 DNA: TGTGCAAGTCGCTCCCACCCTACAGGGGGCACTGAAGCTTTCTTT
CDR3 protein: CASRSHPTGGTEAFF
clone size: few
J gene: TRBJ1-1
V gene: TRBV12-2
D gene: NA

CDR3 DNA: TGTGCCAGCAGCTTAGAGGCAGATCAGCCCCAGCATTTT
CDR3 protein: CASSLEADQPQHF
clone size: NA
J gene: TRBJ1-5
V gene: TRBV7-2
D gene: NA

CDR3 DNA: TGCGCCAGCAGCCCCCGGACAGGTCGGGAAAAACTGTTTTTT
CDR3 protein: CASSPRTGREKLFF
clone size: NA
J gene: TRBJ1-4
V gene: TRBV4-1
D gene: TRBD1

CDR3 DNA: TGTGCCAGCAGACCCACAAGGATGACTAGCGTGGGTATCGGGGAGGCCCAGTACTTC
CDR3 protein: CASRPTRMTSVGIGEAQYF
clone size: NA
J gene: TRBJ2-5
V gene: TRBV27
D gene: TRBD2

CDR3 DNA: TGTGCCACTAGATGGACAGGTGCCAATGAGCAGTTCTTC
CDR3 protein: CATRWTGANEQFF
clone size: once
J gene: TRBJ2-1
V gene: TRBV18
D gene: TRBD1

CDR3 DNA: TGTGCCAGCAGCTTGTTCGGGACAGGGGTCTACGAGCAGTACTTC
CDR3 protein: CASSLFGTGVYEQYF
clone size: NA
J gene: TRBJ2-7
V gene: TRBV7-2
D gene: TRBD1

CDR3 DNA: TGTGCCAGCAGCACAACGGGCGATCTGAACACTGAAGCTTTCTTT
CDR3 protein: CASSTTGDLNTEAFF
clone size: NA
J gene: TRBJ1-1
V gene: TRBV7-2
D gene: NA

CDR3 DNA: TGTGCTAGCAGCTTGGACACCACCTACGAGCAGTACTTC
CDR3 protein: CASSLDTTYEQYF
clone size: few
J gene: TRBJ2-7
V gene: TRBV7-7
D gene: NA

CDR3 DNA: TGTGCCAGCAGCTTGAGTGGAGAGACCCAGTACTTC
CDR3 protein: CASSLSGETQYF
clone size: NA
J gene: TRBJ2-5
V gene: TRBV5-4
D gene: NA

CDR3 DNA: TGTGCCAGCAGTTTATCGGGACGGGGGGCTAACAATGAGCAGTTCTTC
CDR3 protein: CASSLSGRGANNEQFF
clone size: NA
J gene: TRBJ2-1
V gene: TRBV27
D gene: NA

CDR3 DNA: TGTGCCAGCTCACCACGAGTCAGCTCGGAGACCCAGTACTTC
CDR3 protein: CASSPRVSSETQYF
clone size: NA
J gene: TRBJ2-5
V gene: TRBV18
D gene: NA

CDR3 DNA: TGTGCCAGCAGCTTAGCGGGAGCCACAGATACGCAGTATTTT
CDR3 protein: CASSLAGATDTQYF
clone size: NA
J gene: TRBJ2-3
V gene: TRBV7-3
D gene: TRBD2

CDR3 DNA: TGTGCCAGCAGTGACGGGGGGACCAATCAGCCCCAGCATTTT
CDR3 protein: CASSDGGTNQPQHF
clone size: NA
J gene: TRBJ1-5
V gene: TRBV6-4
D gene: NA

CDR3 DNA: TGTGCCAGCAGCGCCCCCGGGACAGGGGACACTGAAGCTTTCTTT
CDR3 protein: CASSAPGTGDTEAFF
clone size: NA
J gene: TRBJ1-1
V gene: TRBV5-4
D gene: TRBD1

CDR3 DNA: TGTGCCAGCAGCTTAATGTGGGCGCAGGGCTCAGATACGCAGTATTTT
CDR3 protein: CASSLMWAQGSDTQYF
clone size: once
J gene: TRBJ2-3
V gene: TRBV7-3
D gene: NA

CDR3 DNA: TGTGCCAGCAGCTTTATGCGCGTAGCGGCCTGGAATGAGCAGTTCTTC
CDR3 protein: CASSFMRVAAWNEQFF
clone size: NA
J gene: TRBJ2-1
V gene: TRBV11-2
D gene: NA

CDR3 DNA: TGTGCCAGCAGCTTTCCGGTAGGGGGGTATAAGCACCAATTGAATTCACCCCTCCACTTT
CDR3 protein: CASSFPVGGYKHQLNSPLHF
clone size: NA
J gene: TRBJ1-6
V gene: TRBV7-8
D gene: NA